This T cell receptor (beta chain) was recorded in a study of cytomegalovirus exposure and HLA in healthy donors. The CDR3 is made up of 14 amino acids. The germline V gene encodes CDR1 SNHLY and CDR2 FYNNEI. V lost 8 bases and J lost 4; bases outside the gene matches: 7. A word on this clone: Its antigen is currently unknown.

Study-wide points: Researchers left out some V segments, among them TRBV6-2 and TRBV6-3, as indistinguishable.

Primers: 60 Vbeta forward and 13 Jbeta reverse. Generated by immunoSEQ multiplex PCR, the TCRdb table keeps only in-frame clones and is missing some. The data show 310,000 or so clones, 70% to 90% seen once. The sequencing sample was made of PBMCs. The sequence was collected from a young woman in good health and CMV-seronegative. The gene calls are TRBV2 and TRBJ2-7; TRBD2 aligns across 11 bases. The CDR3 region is CASLTGTSGYEQYF. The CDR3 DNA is TGTGCCAGCCTCACCGGGACTAGCGGTTACGAGCAGTACTTC.